The next 21 T cell receptor beta chains were all read from a single sample in a study of blood T cell repertoires in COVID-19. Clones were sequenced by immunoSEQ multiplex PCR, and TCRdb holds only the in-frame ones, with some missing. The sample lists around 200,000 clones; about four fifths were seen once. Sequencing was done on a sample of peripheral blood. The receptors come from a man aged 45 to 65 with active or convalescent COVID-19.

The genes are TRBV7-2 and TRBJ2-5; 12 bases are shared with TRBD2. V trimming: 7 bases; J trimming: 1 base; junction bases outside the gene matches: 4. The CDR3 length is 15 residues. The germline CDR1 and CDR2 sequences are SGHTA and FQGNSA. The CDR3 coding sequence is TGTGCCAGCACCCTAGCGGGAGGGCCCCAAGAGACCCAGTACTTC. Translating it yields CASTLAGGPQETQYF.

The chain combines TRBV12-3 or TRBV12-4 with TRBJ1-5, with a weak D call TRBD1 (5 bases). The V end was cut by 8 bases, the J end by 5 bases, with 10 bases between. This CDR3 is built from 12 residues. The chain's CDR3 is CASGGKYQPQHF. The DNA of the CDR3 is TGTGCCAGCGGGGGGAAATATCAGCCCCAGCATTTT.

This clone was recorded a few times. J is TRBJ1-1 and V is TRBV19; no clear D gene. The germline V gene encodes CDR1 LNHDA and CDR2 SQIVND (reference sequence). The CDR3 extends over 13 amino acids. Trimming cost V 0 bases and J 5 bases, with 7 bases left between them. CDR3 in DNA: TGTGCCAGTAGTATAGAGACCAGGACTGAAGCTTTCTTT. Translation: CASSIETRTEAFF.

The gene calls are TRBV7-9 and TRBJ1-6; possible D gene TRBD1, 6 bases. This CDR3 contains 15 residues. Per the germline V gene, CDR1 is SEHNR and CDR2 is FQNEAQ (reference sequence). Trimming cost V 5 bases and J 2 bases, with 10 bases left between them. DNA for the CDR3: TGTGCCAGCAGCCCACAGGGAGCCTATAATTCACCCCTCCACTTT. Amino acid sequence: CASSPQGAYNSPLHF.

The gene calls are TRBV6-2 or TRBV6-3 and TRBJ2-1; TRBD1 matches 10 bases. Germline loops: CDR1 MNHEY, CDR2 SVGEGT. V gave up 6 bases and J gave up 7 bases; unmatched junction bases: 6. The CDR3 sequence is 14 residues long. CDR3 sequence reads: CASSRQGAGNEQFF. The CDR3 DNA follows: TGTGCCAGCAGCCGACAGGGGGCTGGTAATGAGCAGTTCTTC.

The chain carries TRBV5-1 and TRBJ1-1; D ambiguous. V lost 0 bases to trimming and J lost 4 bases, with 10 bases between them. This CDR3 region has 14 residues. The germline V gene has CDR1 SGHRS and CDR2 YFSETQ. The CDR3, as DNA: TGCGCCAGCAGCTTGGACTCGGGTGGCACTGAAGCTTTCTTT. It is translated as CASSLDSGGTEAFF.

The V gene is TRBV20-1, the J gene TRBJ2-3; perhaps TRBD2 as D (5 bases). The CDR3 loop spans 11 amino acids. Trimming stripped 6 bases from V and 12 bases from J, with 16 bases between. The germline V gene encodes CDR1 DFQATT and CDR2 SNEGSKA (reference sequence). The CDR3 sequence is CSAREEEFQYF. CDR3 nucleotide sequence: TGCAGTGCCCGGGAAGAGGAATTCCAGTATTTT.

V is TRBV6-5 and J is TRBJ2-5; D perhaps matches TRBD1 (5 bases). V shed 7 bases and J shed 2 bases, with 11 bases lying between them. CDR1 and CDR2 from the germline V gene are MNHEY and SVGAGI. The CDR3 has 13 residues. The CDR3 DNA follows: TGTGCCAGCACCAGACAGTCACAAGAGACCCAGTACTTC. It translates to CASTRQSQETQYF.

The rearrangement links TRBV11-3 to TRBJ2-3; TRBD2 might be the D (5 bases). The ends were cut back, 1 base at V and 10 bases at J, with 15 bases in the middle. CDR1 is SGHNT and CDR2 is YENEEA in the germline V gene. There are 14 residues in the CDR3. The CDR3 is CASSLGTATEAQYF. The CDR3 DNA follows: TGTGCCAGCAGCTTAGGGACGGCCACGGAGGCGCAGTATTTT.

The V call is TRBV7-8, the J call TRBJ1-5; D gene ambiguous. V was shortened by 6 bases and J by 2 bases, with 11 bases between the two germline ends. Germline V gene data show CDR1 as SGHVS and CDR2 as FQNEAQ. The CDR3 sequence is 14 residues long. Here the CDR3 reads CASSSREGNQPQHF. The CDR3 bases are TGTGCCAGCAGTTCCCGGGAGGGCAATCAGCCCCAGCATTTT.

This chain links TRBV20-1 with TRBJ1-2; no clear D. The V end lost 3 bases, the J end lost 3 bases, and 8 bases lay between the germline ends. The germline V gene encodes CDR1 DFQATT and CDR2 SNEGSKA (reference sequence). The CDR3 is made up of 12 amino acids. The CDR3 spells CSASGPYYGYTF. Here the CDR3 DNA reads TGCAGTGCTAGTGGTCCTTACTATGGCTACACCTTC.

This chain uses TRBV6-6 with TRBJ2-2; tentatively, D is TRBD1 (6 bases). Looked up from germline, CDR1 is MNHNY and CDR2 is SVGAGI (reference sequence). V was cut by 4 bases and J by 1 base, with 7 bases left in between. This CDR3 is built from 14 residues. The DNA for the CDR3 is TGTGCCAGCAGTTGGGGACAGAACACCGGGGAGCTGTTTTTT. Translating gives CASSWGQNTGELFF.

This chain uses TRBV18 with TRBJ2-3, with no clear D. Germline CDR1 KGHSH, CDR2 LQKENI. Trimming took off 1 base at V and 2 bases at J, with 10 bases between the two ends. The CDR3 length is 15 residues. In DNA form, the CDR3 reads TGTGCCAGCTCACCACTAAGCCAGGCCACAGATACGCAGTATTTT. Translated: CASSPLSQATDTQYF.

The chain recombines TRBV6-5 with TRBJ1-2; 9 nucleotides align to TRBD1. The J segment lost 7 bases and the V segment lost 6 bases, leaving 6 bases of the junction unmatched. Germline loops: CDR1 MNHEY, CDR2 SVGAGI. This CDR3 has 13 residues. CDR3: CASRDRGRTGYTF. The CDR3 bases are TGTGCCAGCAGGGACAGGGGTAGGACTGGCTACACCTTC.

This clone was detected a few times. This rearrangement joins TRBV5-5 to TRBJ1-5, with TRBD1 matching 8 bases. J gave up 7 bases and V 0 bases, and 3 bases lay outside the gene matches. Germline V gene lookup returns CDR1 SGHKS and CDR2 YYEKEE (reference sequence). This CDR3 region has 14 residues. As DNA, the CDR3 is TGTGCCAGCAGCTTGGACAGGGGGAGGCAGCCCCAGCATTTT. Its protein is CASSLDRGRQPQHF.

J is TRBJ1-4 and V is TRBV18; D unresolved. V dropped 7 bases and J dropped 4 bases, with 10 bases sitting between them. The CDR3 contains 13 residues. Germline lookup yields CDR1 KGHSH and CDR2 LQKENI. The CDR3 loop is CASYSGFNEKLFF. The DNA of the CDR3 is TGTGCCAGCTATTCGGGGTTTAATGAAAAACTGTTTTTT. Full variable domain (remainder filled in from reference TRBV18 and TRBJ1-4): NAGVMQNPRHLVRRRGQEARLRCSPMKGHSHVYWYRQLPEEGLKFMVYLQKENIIDESGMPKERFSAEFPKEGPSILRIQQVVRGDSAAYFCASYSGFNEKLFFGSGTQLSVL.

V is TRBV7-8 and J is TRBJ2-1, with TRBD2 matching over 9 bases. The trim removed 5 bases at V and 6 bases at J, leaving 8 bases unmatched. This CDR3 contains 15 residues. Germline assignment: CDR1 SGHVS and CDR2 FQNEAQ. The CDR3 DNA reads as TGTGCCAGCAGCCAGAGCGGGGGGTTGCCCAATGAGCAGTTCTTC. This sequence encodes CASSQSGGLPNEQFF.

In this sample, this clone turned up a few times. The CDR3 is CAGGTSEAYEQYF. The CDR3, as DNA: TGTGCCGGGGGGACTAGCGAAGCCTACGAGCAGTACTTC. The genes are TRBV7-9 and TRBJ2-7; 10 bases are a match to TRBD2. This CDR3 has 13 residues. Losses at the gene ends were 11 bases for V and 2 bases for J; bases not matched to a gene: 6. Germline loops: CDR1 SEHNR, CDR2 FQNEAQ (reference sequence).

This clone was seen once. This chain links TRBV18 with TRBJ1-1; D perhaps matches TRBD1 (5 bases). Trimming removed 3 bases from V and 4 bases from J, with 15 bases in between. The germline V gene encodes CDR1 KGHSH and CDR2 LQKENI. CDR3 length: 15 residues. CDR3 region: CASSPPQGWGTEAFF. The CDR3 DNA is TGTGCCAGCTCACCTCCTCAGGGTTGGGGCACTGAAGCTTTCTTT.

The chain combines TRBV4-2 with TRBJ2-3, with 9 bases fitting TRBD2. Germline CDR1 and CDR2: LGHNA and YNFKEQ. V shed 1 base and J 3 bases; nucleotides not matched to a gene: 11. The CDR3 contains 18 residues. CDR3 nucleotides: TGTGCCAGCAGCCAAGTGTCGAGGTCTAGCGGGAAAACAGATACGCAGTATTTT. Its protein product is CASSQVSRSSGKTDTQYF.

A note on this clone: This CDR3 is also generated by other DNA sequences in the sample. The chain links TRBV30 to TRBJ1-6, with no clear D. The CDR3 has 14 residues. Trimming stripped 0 bases from V and 7 bases from J, with 10 bases between. CDR1 GTSNPN and CDR2 SVGIG come from the germline V gene (reference sequence). CDR3 in amino acids: CAWSVDTTNSPLHF. The CDR3 nucleotides read TGTGCCTGGAGTGTAGACACCACCAATTCACCCCTCCACTTT.